This record covers a single T cell receptor beta chain. The entry originates in a study of blood T cell repertoires in COVID-19. Produced via immunoSEQ multiplex PCR; TCRdb's table is partial and in-frame only. The repertoire holds more than 350,000 clones, more than 75% seen once, with roughly a tenth in the top ten. Germline V lookup: CDR1 SGHVS, CDR2 FQNEAQ. The length of the CDR3 is 14 residues. Trimming shortened V by 11 bases and J by 0 bases, and 14 bases separated the two germline ends. The chain carries TRBV7-8 and TRBJ2-1; possible D gene TRBD2, 6 bases. Sequenced material: peripheral blood. The clonotype originates from a woman younger than 45 with COVID-19, enrolled during active disease. The CDR3 reads CAAAGGSSYNEQFF. CDR3 DNA sequence: TGTGCCGCGGCTGGAGGGAGCTCCTACAATGAGCAGTTCTTC. Filled out from reference TRBV7-8 and TRBJ2-1, the complete variable domain reads GAGVSQSPRYKVAKRGQDVALRCDPISGHVSLFWYQQALGQGPEFLTYFQNEAQLDKSGLPSDRFFAERPEGSVSTLKIQRTQQEDSAVYLCAAAGGSSYNEQFFGPGTRLTVL.